This passage covers 13 T cell receptor beta chains from one sample sequenced in a study of response to subunit inactivated influenza vaccine. Using its own MiXCR run on the RT-PCR reads, TCRdb lists one record per CDR3 protein. The table lists around 500,000 distinct CDR3 sequences, 9.5% to 13% of them singletons. Sequenced material: PBMCs from blood, taken roughly 46 days after vaccination. The source is a man aged 45-60 years who received an inactivated influenza vaccine.

This chain uses TRBV7-2 with TRBJ2-1, with D possibly being TRBD1 (7 bases). In germline, CDR1 is SGHTA, CDR2 FQGNSA. The CDR3 runs to 15 residues. Deletions cut 5 bases from V and 2 bases from J, with 13 bases between. CDR3 DNA sequence: TGTGCCAGCAGCACCAGGGGGGCCCCCTACAATGAGCAGTTCTTC. Translated, it gives CASSTRGAPYNEQFF.

The chain combines TRBV12-3 or TRBV12-4 with TRBJ1-1, with D possibly being TRBD1 (6 bases). There are 13 residues in the CDR3. V was cut by 5 bases and J by 6 bases, with 13 bases left in between. The DNA for the CDR3 is TGTGCCAGCAGTCAACTCAGGGGCGCTGAAGCTTTCTTT. Its translation is CASSQLRGAEAFF.

This clonotype was counted at least ten times. The chain joins TRBV29-1 to TRBJ1-1, with 7 bases that match TRBD1. The germline V gene has CDR1 SQVTM and CDR2 ANQGSEA. The CDR3 covers 14 residues. J lost 1 base, V lost 4 bases, and 6 bases had no gene match. This chain's CDR3 is CSVGGRQGNTEAFF. The CDR3 nucleotides are TGCAGCGTTGGGGGGAGACAGGGGAACACTGAAGCTTTCTTT. Variable domain in full (rest from reference TRBV29-1 and TRBJ1-1): SAVISQKPSRDICQRGTSLTIQCQVDSQVTMMFWYRQQPGQSLTLIATANQGSEATYESGFVIDKFPISRPNLTFSTLTVSNMSPEDSSIYLCSVGGRQGNTEAFFGQGTRLTVV.

This clonotype was seen ten or more times. The J gene is TRBJ2-5, the V gene TRBV11-1; D is possibly TRBD1 (6 bases). The germline V gene has CDR1 SGHAT and CDR2 FQDESV (reference sequence). This CDR3 spans 15 amino acids. V dropped 1 base and J dropped 3 bases, with 12 bases sitting between them. As DNA, the CDR3 is TGTGCCAGCAGCTTAGGATGGACAGCCGAAGAGACCCAGTACTTC. Its protein product is CASSLGWTAEETQYF.

This clonotype was found a few times. The V and J genes are TRBV6-2 or TRBV6-3 and TRBJ2-1; 12 bases map to TRBD2. This CDR3 is built from 16 residues. Germline CDR1 reads MNHEY; CDR2 reads SVGEGT. V gave up 6 bases and J gave up 6 bases; unmatched junction bases: 9. In DNA, the CDR3 is TGTGCCAGCAGCTTCCCGCGGACTAGCGGGGTCAATGAGCAGTTCTTC. Protein sequence: CASSFPRTSGVNEQFF.

In its sample, this clonotype was seen a few times. CDR3 loop: CASSDLAGVWETQYF. The CDR3, as DNA: TGTGCCAGCAGTGACCTAGCGGGAGTTTGGGAGACCCAGTACTTC. The chain is built from TRBV25-1 and TRBJ2-5, with 10 bases that match TRBD2. The CDR3 is 15 amino acids. The V segment lost 3 bases and the J segment 5 bases; nucleotides outside the gene matches: 6. Germline V gene sequence: CDR1 MGHDK, CDR2 SYGVNS.

In this sample, this clonotype turned up many times. The rearrangement uses TRBV5-1 and TRBJ2-5, with D tentatively TRBD2 (5 bases). Trimming shortened V by 4 bases and J by 6 bases, and 22 bases separated the two germline ends. This CDR3 comprises 16 residues. Germline V gene sequence: CDR1 SGHRS, CDR2 YFSETQ. The CDR3 protein is CASSPIAGPREQTQYF. Here the CDR3 DNA reads TGCGCCAGCAGCCCAATCGCCGGACCCCGGGAACAGACCCAGTACTTC.

This chain links TRBV6-1 with TRBJ1-1; D uncertain. This CDR3 comprises 16 residues. Germline CDR1 and CDR2: MNHNS and SASEGT. The V end lost 2 bases, the J end lost 1 base, and 14 bases lay between the germline ends. CDR3 bases: TGTGCCAGCAGTGAAAGGTTAGGTCAGCCGAACACTGAAGCTTTCTTT. It yields the protein CASSERLGQPNTEAFF.

V gene TRBV11-2 combines with J gene TRBJ2-1, with 7 positions matching TRBD1. Germline CDR1 and CDR2: SGHAT and FQNNGV. V was pared by 5 bases and J by 0 bases, with 4 bases of the junction left unmatched. The CDR3 has 15 residues. The CDR3 loop is CASSTNRGSYNEQFF. The CDR3 DNA reads TGTGCCAGCAGCACAAACAGGGGCTCCTACAATGAGCAGTTCTTC. Looking up the rest from reference TRBV11-2 and TRBJ2-1 gives the full variable domain: EAGVAQSPRYKIIEKRQSVAFWCNPISGHATLYWYQQILGQGPKLLIQFQNNGVVDDSQLPKDRFSAERLKGVDSTLKIQPAKLEDSAVYLCASSTNRGSYNEQFFGPGTRLTVL.

The V gene is TRBV24-1, the J gene TRBJ2-3, with 7 bases matching TRBD2. CDR3 length equals 17 residues. Trimming removed 5 bases from V and 3 bases from J; junction bases left unmatched: 13. Germline CDR1 is KGHDR and CDR2 is SFDVKD. CDR3 residues: CATSGSLLAENTDTQYF. The CDR3 bases are TGTGCCACCAGTGGTTCCCTCCTAGCGGAGAATACAGATACGCAGTATTTT.

V usage is TRBV20-1 and J usage is TRBJ1-5; 7 bases align to TRBD1. The ends lost 3 bases at V and 1 base at J; junction bases unmatched: 12. Germline-derived CDR1 and CDR2 are DFQATT and SNEGSKA (reference sequence). This CDR3 comprises 17 residues. CDR3 in amino acids: CSARVSSTGKSNQPQHF. The CDR3 region has the DNA TGCAGTGCTAGGGTTTCCTCGACAGGGAAAAGCAATCAGCCCCAGCATTTT.

This clonotype occurred many times. This chain uses TRBV20-1 with TRBJ1-1; no clear D. V lost 2 bases to trimming and J lost 2 bases, with 21 bases between them. The CDR3 has 17 amino acids. From germline, CDR1 is DFQATT and CDR2 SNEGSKA (reference sequence). The CDR3: CSARLTLRRRNNTEAFF. The DNA of the CDR3 is TGCAGTGCTAGACTCACGCTACGCAGACGAAACAACACTGAAGCTTTCTTT.

This clonotype was observed at least ten times. The chain carries TRBV10-3 and TRBJ2-5; the D gene is possibly TRBD1 (5 bases). The germline V gene encodes CDR1 ENHRY and CDR2 SYGVKD. V dropped 0 bases and J dropped 3 bases, with 8 bases sitting between them. This CDR3 has 14 amino acids. The CDR3 region is CAISESGREETQYF. The CDR3 region has the DNA TGTGCCATCAGTGAGTCAGGCAGGGAAGAGACCCAGTACTTC.